This entry concerns a single T cell receptor (beta chain). These data belong to a study of blood T cell repertoires in COVID-19. The wider study: Sources were T cells, B-cell-depleted T cells, or PBMCs; the material itself was cDNA or gDNA.

The V gene lost 5 bases and the J gene lost 5 bases, with 18 bases spanning the gap. The germline CDR1 and CDR2 sequences are SGHAT and FQNNGV. CDR3 length equals 15 residues. Using immunoSEQ multiplex PCR, the repertoire was profiled, and TCRdb retains in-frame clones only, with some absent. The sample has 36,000 or so clones; 90% are singletons. Sequencing used peripheral blood. This rearrangement joins TRBV11-2 to TRBJ1-1; TRBD1 might be the D (5 bases). The clonotype was recovered from a human donor in a cohort sampled during active COVID-19. The CDR3 region has the DNA TGTGCCAGCAGCCCCCCTCGGAGTGGGGGGACTGAAGCTTTCTTT. It is translated as CASSPPRSGGTEAFF. Together with reference TRBV11-2 and TRBJ1-1, the CDR3 gives the full variable domain: EAGVAQSPRYKIIEKRQSVAFWCNPISGHATLYWYQQILGQGPKLLIQFQNNGVVDDSQLPKDRFSAERLKGVDSTLKIQPAKLEDSAVYLCASSPPRSGGTEAFFGQGTRLTVV.